This section outlines one T cell receptor beta chain sequence together with its context. Its matching antigen is unknown. The same CDR3 can be traced to other DNA sequences in this sample. Documented treatment: oral pan-JAK inhibitor, 5-10 mg twice daily. Lesional scalp tissue (obtained by punch biopsy) and peripheral blood were collected from alopecia areata patients. Investigators isolated RNA and reverse transcribed it into cDNA to act as the sequencing template. Here immunoSEQ multiplex PCR was the method, and the copy in TCRdb shows in-frame clones only, minus some. The profile shows roughly 99,000 clones, 84% of them singletons. These data belong to a study of CD8+ T cells in alopecia areata. Study results and caveats: Just one nonresponder means the tie between baseline CD8+ expansion and response stays uncertain. Higher clonality was seen in lesional scalp than in normal scalp, especially in alopecia totalis/universalis.

Trimming removed 0 bases from V and 0 bases from J; junction bases left unmatched: 2. The CDR3 contains 16 residues. Germline CDR1 LGHNA, CDR2 YNFKEQ. Sample: CD8+ T cells sorted from blood, taken at week 24, from a patient treated with tofacitinib. The chain links TRBV4-2 to TRBJ2-3; 8 bases are shared with TRBD2. This TCR was recovered from a human donor with alopecia areata. CDR3 sequence: CASSQELAASTDTQYF. For the CDR3, the DNA is TGTGCCAGCAGCCAAGAACTAGCGGCTAGCACAGATACGCAGTATTTT.